The present T cell receptor beta chain was sequenced within a study of Graves' ophthalmopathy and Graves' hyperthyroidism. Hyperthyroidism patients were newly diagnosed, ill under 2 months, and aged 18 to 65 years. The authors diagnosed from clinical symptoms, serum thyroxine, TRAb, thyroid ultrasound and orbital computed tomography. Trimming cost V 4 bases and J 0 bases, with 10 bases left between them. The CDR3 totals 15 residues. Per germline, CDR1 SQVTM and CDR2 ANQGSEA. Amplification targeted the TCR beta CDR3 regions, with RNA transcripts as the source material. HTBI primers were employed in first-round RT-PCR, then a second-round multiplex PCR followed. TCRdb itself ran the multiplex PCR reads through MiXCR, one entry per CDR3 protein. Among 580,000 or so distinct CDR3 sequences listed, less than 40% were seen once. General observations from the study: Most expanded clonotypes in thyroid above 0.001 frequency also showed up in blood.

About this clonotype: Its antigen is not identified. Since a much larger clone is just one base distant, this may be a read error. Because the CDR3 is missing its conserved closing phenylalanine or tryptophan, this is likely a read error.

The rearrangement joins TRBV29-1 to TRBJ2-6; no clear D. The source of this sequence is an adult man with Graves' hyperthyroidism. The specimen was peripheral blood or thyroid tissue (not recorded which). The CDR3 DNA reads TGCAGCGTTGTACTCCGTAGCTCTGGGGCCAACGTCCTGACTCTC. Its protein is CSVVLRSSGANVLTL.